The 26 T cell receptor beta chains presented below share a single source sample, sequenced in a study of blood T cell repertoires in COVID-19. Sequencing was performed with immunoSEQ multiplex PCR; in TCRdb, only in-frame clones are kept and a portion is missing. The table includes 110,000 or so clones, about 86% detected once. Material: peripheral blood. Receptor source: a man in his 70s who had recovered from COVID-19.

The rearrangement joins TRBV5-1 to TRBJ2-1; TRBD2 matches 10 bases. Trimming took 6 bases from V and 5 from J; bases not matched to a gene: 8. The CDR3 contains 15 residues. Germline CDR1 reads SGHRS; CDR2 reads YFSETQ. CDR3 DNA sequence: TGCGCCAGCAATAAGGGTCTAGCGGGGGACAATGAGCAGTTCTTC. It specifies CASNKGLAGDNEQFF. The full variable domain, completed using reference TRBV5-1 and TRBJ2-1, is KAGVTQTPRYLIKTRGQQVTLSCSPISGHRSVSWYQQTPGQGLQFLFEYFSETQRNKGNFPGRFSGRQFSNSRSEMNVSTLELGDSALYLCASNKGLAGDNEQFFGPGTRLTVL.

The V gene is TRBV29-1, the J gene TRBJ2-5; D perhaps matches TRBD1 (5 bases). This CDR3 spans 13 amino acids. V dropped 7 bases and J dropped 5 bases, with 17 bases sitting between them. Germline V lookup: CDR1 SQVTM, CDR2 ANQGSEA. CDR3 residues: CSAQGEVGETQYF. CDR3 in DNA: TGCAGCGCCCAGGGTGAGGTGGGGGAGACCCAGTACTTC.

The gene calls are TRBV28 and TRBJ1-2; D is ambiguous. The CDR3 has 15 residues. V shed 6 bases and J shed 6 bases, with 20 bases lying between them. The germline V gene encodes CDR1 MDHEN and CDR2 SYDVKM. The CDR3 sequence is CASSPDVGRLNGYTF. The CDR3 DNA follows: TGTGCCAGCAGCCCGGACGTTGGCAGACTAAATGGCTACACCTTC.

The chain uses TRBV19 and TRBJ2-1; D gene uncertain. CDR1 is LNHDA, CDR2 SQIVND, per germline (reference sequence). V was clipped by 5 bases and J by 3 bases, with 11 bases between them. The CDR3 contains 14 residues. In nucleotides, the CDR3 is TGTGCCAGTAGTTCAAAAGCCTACTACAATGAGCAGTTCTTC. Translated: CASSSKAYYNEQFF.

This chain uses TRBV3-1 (or the pseudogene TRBV3-2) with TRBJ1-6; 7 bases map to TRBD1. Germline-derived CDR1 and CDR2 are LGHDT and YNNKEL (reference sequence). Trimming took 3 bases from V and 10 from J; bases not matched to a gene: 12. The CDR3 is 16 residues long. The CDR3 DNA reads TGTGCCAGCAGCCATCCCCTACAGGGGTGGGGATCACCCCTCCACTTT. It codes for CASSHPLQGWGSPLHF.

The CDR3 loop reads CASTPLSLASGSSYNEQFF. The CDR3 coding sequence is TGTGCCAGTACCCCACTCTCCCTAGCTAGCGGGAGTAGCTACAATGAGCAGTTCTTC. This chain uses TRBV19 with TRBJ2-1, with 10 bases matching TRBD2. The CDR3 spans 19 residues. V was clipped by 7 bases and J by 3 bases; unmatched bases: 18. Per the germline V gene, CDR1 is LNHDA and CDR2 is SQIVND (reference sequence).

This clone was detected a few times. The chain links TRBV28 to TRBJ2-5; TRBD1 agrees at 9 bases. The CDR3 runs to 16 residues. V trimming: 5 bases; J trimming: 1 base; junction bases outside the gene matches: 8. From germline, CDR1 is MDHEN and CDR2 SYDVKM. CDR3 residues: CASSLQGALTQETQYF. For the CDR3, the DNA is TGTGCCAGCAGTCTACAGGGGGCCCTAACCCAAGAGACCCAGTACTTC.

V gene TRBV14 combines with J gene TRBJ2-7; 8 bases fit TRBD1. CDR3 length: 15 amino acids. Looked up from germline, CDR1 is SGHDN and CDR2 is FVKESK. V lost 4 bases and J lost 2; bases outside the gene matches: 7. As DNA, the CDR3 is TGTGCCAGCAGCCGAGGACAGGGTAGGACCTACGAGCAGTACTTC. Translation gives CASSRGQGRTYEQYF.

The chain couples TRBV3-1 (or the pseudogene TRBV3-2) to TRBJ2-7; a possible D gene is TRBD2 (7 bases). Germline values: CDR1 LGHDT, CDR2 YNNKEL (reference sequence). Trimming removed 2 bases at V and 6 bases at J, with 11 bases between. The CDR3 length is 13 residues. The CDR3 DNA is TGTGCCAGCAGCCAAAGGGGGGGCTCCGAGCAGTACTTC. Amino acid sequence: CASSQRGGSEQYF.

The V gene is TRBV7-2, the J gene TRBJ2-1; 8 bases are a match to TRBD2. Germline CDR1 and CDR2: SGHTA and FQGNSA. The CDR3 runs 15 residues. With V trimmed by 5 bases and J by 1 base, 4 bases remained unmatched. The CDR3 DNA reads TGTGCCAGCAGCCTTAGCGGGGCTTCCTACAATGAGCAGTTCTTC. Its translation is CASSLSGASYNEQFF.

This chain uses TRBV5-4 with TRBJ1-2; D is perhaps TRBD1 (6 bases). Trimming removed 7 bases from V and 2 bases from J, with 18 bases in between. This CDR3 comprises 15 residues. Per germline, CDR1 SGHNT and CDR2 YYREEE (reference sequence). The CDR3 protein is CASSGGGAWNYGYTF. CDR3 bases: TGTGCCAGCTCCGGAGGGGGGGCCTGGAACTATGGCTACACCTTC.

This clone was observed a few times. The chain is built from TRBV27 and TRBJ2-7; TRBD1 might be the D (5 bases). Trimming removed 7 bases at V and 3 bases at J, with 16 bases between. Germline V gives CDR1 MNHEY, CDR2 SMNVEV (reference sequence). The CDR3 totals 14 residues. CDR3 residues: CASKKQVQVYEQYF. CDR3 sequence (DNA): TGTGCCAGCAAAAAACAGGTCCAAGTCTACGAGCAGTACTTC.

The V call is TRBV19, the J call TRBJ2-7; D possibly corresponds to TRBD2 (6 bases). The CDR3 length is 12 residues. Germline V gene sequence: CDR1 LNHDA, CDR2 SQIVND (reference sequence). V was clipped by 6 bases and J by 7 bases, with 13 bases between them. The CDR3 region is CASRTWAGEQYF. CDR3 DNA sequence: TGTGCCAGTAGGACCTGGGCGGGGGAGCAGTACTTC.

The chain employs TRBV20-1 and TRBJ1-3; D remains unclear. The V and J ends lost 3 bases and 1 base respectively, with 10 bases between them. Looked up from germline, CDR1 is DFQATT and CDR2 is SNEGSKA (reference sequence). This CDR3 contains 14 residues. CDR3 residues: CSASLGISGNTIYF. For the CDR3, the DNA is TGCAGTGCTAGTCTAGGAATATCTGGAAACACCATATATTTT.

The chain carries TRBV19 and TRBJ2-3, with D perhaps TRBD2 (5 bases). This CDR3 comprises 16 residues. The V end lost 5 bases, the J end lost 1 base, and 16 bases lay between the germline ends. Germline V gene data show CDR1 as LNHDA and CDR2 as SQIVND (reference sequence). The CDR3 here is CASSPYKRFGTDTQYF. For the CDR3, the DNA is TGTGCCAGTAGTCCCTACAAGCGGTTTGGCACAGATACGCAGTATTTT.

The rearrangement links TRBV28 to TRBJ1-5; D is unresolved. Per germline, CDR1 MDHEN and CDR2 SYDVKM. Trimming took 1 base from V and 6 from J, leaving 7 bases between them. This CDR3 region has 13 residues. The CDR3 DNA follows: TGTGCCAGCAGTTTATCGGTGCGTCAGCCCCAGCATTTT. Protein sequence: CASSLSVRQPQHF.

J is TRBJ1-5 and V is TRBV28; 7 nucleotides line up with TRBD1. The J segment lost 6 bases and the V segment lost 6 bases, leaving 11 bases of the junction unmatched. The CDR3 runs 15 residues. Germline CDR1 is MDHEN and CDR2 is SYDVKM. CDR3 DNA: TGTGCCAGCAGGGCCAGGGAAGGGGGCCTTCAGCCCCAGCATTTT. Amino acids: CASRAREGGLQPQHF.

The chain employs TRBV6-2 or TRBV6-3 and TRBJ2-3, with TRBD2 matching over 8 bases. The CDR3 covers 15 residues. J gave up 1 base and V 3 bases, and 3 bases lay outside the gene matches. In germline, CDR1 is MNHEY, CDR2 SVGEGT. This CDR3 reads CASSYSLAGTDTQYF. DNA for the CDR3: TGTGCCAGCAGTTATTCACTAGCGGGCACAGATACGCAGTATTTT.

This rearrangement joins TRBV28 to TRBJ2-6, with 7 bases identical to TRBD2. CDR3 size: 19 residues. The V segment lost 1 base and the J segment 1 base; nucleotides outside the gene matches: 10. The germline V gene encodes CDR1 MDHEN and CDR2 SYDVKM. This CDR3 is CASSLLASGTLSGANVLTF. The CDR3 nucleotides are TGTGCCAGCAGTTTATTGGCTAGCGGAACTCTATCTGGGGCCAACGTCCTGACTTTC.

The chain carries TRBV7-2 and TRBJ2-3; 9 bases match TRBD1. V lost 5 bases, J lost 1 base, and 7 bases stayed unmatched. This CDR3 contains 16 residues. Germline lookup yields CDR1 SGHTA and CDR2 FQGNSA. Here the CDR3 DNA reads TGTGCCAGCAGCCGGGGACAGGGAGGACGCACAGATACGCAGTATTTT. It translates to CASSRGQGGRTDTQYF.

This clone occurred once. The chain recombines TRBV2 with TRBJ1-1; 9 positions match TRBD1. V shed 0 bases and J 12 bases; nucleotides not matched to a gene: 11. The CDR3 spans 15 residues. In germline, CDR1 is SNHLY, CDR2 FYNNEI. CDR3 sequence (DNA): TGTGCCAGCAGTGAAGCCGGGGGGGACAGGGCTTGGTCTTTCTTT. Its translation is CASSEAGGDRAWSFF. The whole variable domain, filled in from reference TRBV2 and TRBJ1-1, reads EPEVTQTPSHQVTQMGQEVILRCVPISNHLYFYWYRQILGQKVEFLVSFYNNEISEKSEIFDDQFSVERPDGSNFTLKIRSTKLEDSAMYFCASSEAGGDRAWSFFGQGTRLTVV.

The chain is built from TRBV3-1 (or the pseudogene TRBV3-2) and TRBJ2-2, with 9 bases that match TRBD1. V lost 4 bases and J lost 4; bases outside the gene matches: 13. Germline lookup yields CDR1 LGHDT and CDR2 YNNKEL (reference sequence). The CDR3 is made up of 18 amino acids. The DNA of the CDR3 is TGTGCCAGCAGCCGCCGAGGGACAGGGAAAGGGAGCACCGGGGAGCTGTTTTTT. Its protein is CASSRRGTGKGSTGELFF.

The V gene is TRBV2, the J gene TRBJ2-3; TRBD2 matches at 9 bases. This CDR3 has 14 amino acids. The V gene's germline CDR1 is SNHLY and CDR2 FYNNEI. V shed 6 bases, J shed 4 bases, and the junction held 5 bases outside the gene matches. CDR3 in DNA: TGTGCCAGCAGCTTAAGGACTAGCGCAGATACGCAGTATTTT. This gives the protein CASSLRTSADTQYF.

This chain uses TRBV5-6 with TRBJ2-3; possibly TRBD1 for D (6 bases). CDR1 is SGHDT and CDR2 is YYEEEE in the germline V gene. This CDR3 spans 12 amino acids. V was cut by 2 bases and J by 13 bases, with 14 bases left in between. CDR3 nucleotide sequence: TGTGCCAGCAGCTTCGGGACACCCGGAGAGTATTTT. Translating gives CASSFGTPGEYF. The full variable domain, with the rest looked up from reference TRBV5-6 and TRBJ2-3, is DAGVTQSPTHLIKTRGQQVTLRCSPKSGHDTVSWYQQALGQGPQFIFQYYEEEERQRGNFPDRFSGHQFPNYSSELNVNALLLGDSALYLCASSFGTPGEYFGPGTRLTVL.

This chain links TRBV19 with TRBJ1-5; D is unclear. Germline CDR1 and CDR2: LNHDA and SQIVND (reference sequence). This CDR3 region has 14 residues. V was clipped by 6 bases and J by 0 bases, with 9 bases between them. The CDR3 DNA reads as TGTGCCAGTAGGGTGAGGGATAGCAATCAGCCCCAGCATTTT. Translated, it gives CASRVRDSNQPQHF.

The chain employs TRBV7-9 and TRBJ2-3, with 7 nucleotides matching TRBD1. Germline values: CDR1 SEHNR, CDR2 FQNEAQ (reference sequence). This CDR3 is built from 15 residues. Trimming at V came to 2 bases and at J to 0 bases, leaving 2 bases not matched to a gene. CDR3 DNA sequence: TGTGCCAGCAGCTTAACAGGGGTGAGCACAGATACGCAGTATTTT. Protein: CASSLTGVSTDTQYF. Variable domain in full (rest from reference TRBV7-9 and TRBJ2-3): DTGVSQNPRHKITKRGQNVTFRCDPISEHNRLYWYRQTLGQGPEFLTYFQNEAQLEKSRLLSDRFSAERPKGSFSTLEIQRTEQGDSAMYLCASSLTGVSTDTQYFGPGTRLTVL.